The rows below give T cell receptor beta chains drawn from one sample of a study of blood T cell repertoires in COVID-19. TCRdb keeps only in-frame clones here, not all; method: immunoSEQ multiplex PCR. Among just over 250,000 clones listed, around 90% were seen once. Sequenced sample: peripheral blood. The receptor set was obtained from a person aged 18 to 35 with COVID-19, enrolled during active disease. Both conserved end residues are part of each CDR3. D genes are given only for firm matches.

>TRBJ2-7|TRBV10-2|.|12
CASSDRTYEQYF
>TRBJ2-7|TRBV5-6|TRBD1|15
CASSSLGDRGPRGYF
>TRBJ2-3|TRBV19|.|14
CASAAETSTDTQYF
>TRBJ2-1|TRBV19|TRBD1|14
CASRLGTGYNEQFF
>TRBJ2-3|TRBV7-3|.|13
CASSPRRGDTQYF
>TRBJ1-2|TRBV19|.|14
CASSQGRVNYGYTF
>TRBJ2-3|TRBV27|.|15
CASSLRGRDTDTQYF
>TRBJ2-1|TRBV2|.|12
CASSGSDNEQFF
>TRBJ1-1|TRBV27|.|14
CASSFSLMNTEAFF
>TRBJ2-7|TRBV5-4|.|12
CASSLNGYEQYF
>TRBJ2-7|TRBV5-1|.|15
CASSLERGTYYEQYF
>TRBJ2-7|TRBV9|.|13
CASSVLAQGEQYF
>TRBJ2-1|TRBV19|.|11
CATSAVNRRFF
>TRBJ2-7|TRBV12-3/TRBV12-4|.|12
CASSLRAYEQYF
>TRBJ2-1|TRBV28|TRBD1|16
CASSIDRDRAYNEQFF
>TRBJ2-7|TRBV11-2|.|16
CASSLGLLPHPGGQYF
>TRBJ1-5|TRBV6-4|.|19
CASSDSGGTGLAGNQPQHF
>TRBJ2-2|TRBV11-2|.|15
CASSLGRSNTGELFF
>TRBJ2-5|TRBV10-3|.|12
CAISAEQETQYF
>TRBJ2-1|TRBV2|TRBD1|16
CASSGQGSHSYNEQFF
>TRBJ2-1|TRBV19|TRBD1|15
CASSYGTGVYNEQFF
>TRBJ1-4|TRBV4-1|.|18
CASSQDSKVLGGDEKLFF
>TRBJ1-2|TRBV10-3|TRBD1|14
CAISEKGAKYGYTF
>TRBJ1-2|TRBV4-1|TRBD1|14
CASSPIQGLYGYTF
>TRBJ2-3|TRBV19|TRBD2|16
CASSIAGGGYPDTQYF
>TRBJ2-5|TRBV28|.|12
CASSPEGETQYF
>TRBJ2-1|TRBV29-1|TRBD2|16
CSVEDPAGEPYNEQFF
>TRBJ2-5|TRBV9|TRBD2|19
CASSAEPSGGGPDEETQYF
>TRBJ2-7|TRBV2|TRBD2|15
CASSFGTSGGYEQYF
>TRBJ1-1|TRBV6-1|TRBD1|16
CASSAIIGQGATEAFF
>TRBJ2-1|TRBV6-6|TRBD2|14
CASRVGGSSDEQFF
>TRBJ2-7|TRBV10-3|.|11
CAISARYEQYF
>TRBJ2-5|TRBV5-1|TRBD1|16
CASSREGQGGQETQYF
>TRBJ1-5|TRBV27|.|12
CASGGGFQPQHF
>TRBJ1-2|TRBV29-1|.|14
CSVDPLVSNYGYTF
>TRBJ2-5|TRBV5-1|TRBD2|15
CASSFQAGGQETQYF
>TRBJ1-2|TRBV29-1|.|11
CSVWGSDGYTF